The 26 T cell receptor beta chains listed next were all sequenced from one sample in a study of blood T cell repertoires in COVID-19. The repertoire was sequenced with immunoSEQ multiplex PCR; TCRdb's copy has only in-frame clones and lacks some. The sample lists hundreds of thousands of clones, around 90% occurring once. What was sequenced was peripheral blood. These receptors all come from a man between 18 and 29 years old with active or convalescent COVID-19.

The rearrangement uses TRBV2 and TRBJ1-1; 7 nucleotides align to TRBD1. The germline CDR1 and CDR2 sequences are SNHLY and FYNNEI. The CDR3 spans 14 residues. The V gene end was trimmed by 5 bases and the J gene end by 6 bases; junction bases not matched to a gene: 9. The CDR3 DNA reads as TGTGCCAGCAGTCGTCGACAGGGTATAGCTGAAGCTTTCTTT. Its translation is CASSRRQGIAEAFF.

Note on this clone: The sample carries other DNA sequences with the same CDR3. The CDR3 sequence: CASSPTSGGAYEQYF. The CDR3 DNA reads as TGTGCCAGCTCACCCACTAGCGGGGGGGCCTACGAGCAGTACTTC. The chain carries TRBV18 and TRBJ2-7; 13 bases are a match to TRBD2. The CDR3 totals 15 residues. CDR1 and CDR2 (germline): KGHSH, LQKENI. After removal of 3 bases from V and 2 bases from J, the junction contained 1 base not matched to a gene.

V is TRBV11-2 and J is TRBJ1-4; D is perhaps TRBD1 (5 bases). Trimming stripped 4 bases from V and 7 bases from J, with 16 bases between. CDR3 length: 15 residues. Per the germline V gene, CDR1 is SGHAT and CDR2 is FQNNGV. In DNA form, the CDR3 reads TGTGCCAGCAGCTCCTGGGACTTGCCCGGTGAAAAACTGTTTTTT. This gives the protein CASSSWDLPGEKLFF.

V usage is TRBV4-1 and J usage is TRBJ2-7; D may be TRBD1 (7 bases). CDR1 and CDR2 (germline): MGHRA, YSYEKL. V dropped 2 bases and J dropped 0 bases, with 11 bases sitting between them. The CDR3 totals 15 residues. CDR3 nucleotide sequence: TGCGCCAGCAGCCAAAGCCAGGGGGGCTCCTACGAGCAGTACTTC. Translation gives CASSQSQGGSYEQYF.

This chain joins TRBV10-3 and TRBJ2-5; tentative D call: TRBD1 (6 bases). Germline CDR1 ENHRY, CDR2 SYGVKD. The V end lost 7 bases, the J end lost 4 bases, and 13 bases lay between the germline ends. The CDR3 runs 13 residues. CDR3 nucleotides: TGTGCCATCAAAGAGGGGGTTGGAGAGACCCAGTACTTC. This gives the protein CAIKEGVGETQYF.

CDR3 sequence (DNA): TGTGCCAGCAGTGTTGCCGGGAGCTCTGGGGCCAACGTCCTGACTTTC. The encoded protein is CASSVAGSSGANVLTF. The rearrangement joins TRBV25-1 to TRBJ2-6, with D possibly being TRBD2 (6 bases). This CDR3 is built from 16 residues. Germline assignment: CDR1 MGHDK and CDR2 SYGVNS. Trimming took 4 bases from V and 0 from J, leaving 10 bases between them.

Notes on this clone: This CDR3 is also generated by other DNA sequences in the sample. The gene calls are TRBV13 and TRBJ1-1; unclear D gene. Germline values: CDR1 PRHDT, CDR2 FYEKMQ (reference sequence). The CDR3 length is 12 residues. V lost 5 bases to trimming and J lost 4 bases, with 8 bases between them. The CDR3 DNA is TGTGCCAGCAGCCTACGGGGCACTGAAGCTTTCTTT. Translating it yields CASSLRGTEAFF.

V gene TRBV6-5 combines with J gene TRBJ1-6; no firm D call. The CDR3 consists of 11 residues. The germline gives CDR1 MNHEY, CDR2 SVGAGI. Trimming took off 8 bases at V and 6 bases at J, with 5 bases between the two ends. CDR3 sequence reads: CASHSNSPLHF. The CDR3 DNA is TGTGCCAGCCATTCTAATTCACCCCTCCACTTT.

The chain recombines TRBV3-1 (or the pseudogene TRBV3-2) with TRBJ1-2; D is ambiguous. With 0 bases removed from V and 7 bases from J, the gap between germline ends came to 6 bases. The CDR3 extends over 12 amino acids. Germline CDR1 is LGHDT and CDR2 is YNNKEL (reference sequence). The CDR3 region has the DNA TGTGCCAGCAGCCAAGAAGTGGCTGGCTACACCTTC. It is translated as CASSQEVAGYTF.

The chain uses TRBV13 and TRBJ1-2; 8 bases are shared with TRBD1. Germline CDR1 reads PRHDT; CDR2 reads FYEKMQ (reference sequence). The CDR3 covers 18 residues. The J segment lost 2 bases and the V segment lost 5 bases, leaving 16 bases of the junction unmatched. CDR3 sequence reads: CASSHLGSQGGRNYGYTF. CDR3 nucleotide sequence: TGTGCCAGCAGCCACCTCGGCTCACAGGGGGGCAGAAACTATGGCTACACCTTC.

The chain links TRBV9 to TRBJ1-1, with D possibly being TRBD1 (5 bases). V lost 0 bases and J 1 base, leaving 10 bases between the germline ends. Germline CDR1 reads SGDLS; CDR2 reads YYNGEE. This CDR3 is built from 15 residues. The chain's CDR3 is CASSVAWGSNTEAFF. CDR3 nucleotide sequence: TGTGCCAGCAGCGTAGCATGGGGCTCGAACACTGAAGCTTTCTTT.

This clone has a single count. The chain combines TRBV6-5 with TRBJ1-4; 7 nucleotides match TRBD1. With 8 bases clipped from V and 12 bases from J, the junction kept 6 bases outside the gene matches. The germline gives CDR1 MNHEY, CDR2 SVGAGI. The CDR3 extends over 11 amino acids. For the CDR3, the DNA is TGTGCCAGCGGAAGACAGGGACAACTGTTTTTT. It specifies CASGRQGQLFF.

V usage is TRBV2 and J usage is TRBJ1-4, with D maybe TRBD1 (6 bases). V lost 6 bases and J lost 6, with 14 bases in between. Germline V gene lookup returns CDR1 SNHLY and CDR2 FYNNEI. The CDR3 contains 14 residues. Here the CDR3 DNA reads TGTGCCAGCAGCGGGAGGACAGTGGATGAAAAACTGTTTTTT. This gives the protein CASSGRTVDEKLFF.

CDR3 sequence (DNA): TGTGCCAGCAGCTTAGATCCAGCGTCGGAGACCCAGTACTTC. It encodes CASSLDPASETQYF. The V call is TRBV11-3, the J call TRBJ2-5; D not certain. Germline CDR1 is SGHNT and CDR2 is YENEEA. This CDR3 is 14 amino acids long. V was shortened by 0 bases and J by 5 bases, with 10 bases between the two germline ends.

J is TRBJ2-5 and V is TRBV29-1, with TRBD2 matching over 8 bases. CDR3 length: 12 residues. V lost 8 bases, J lost 0 bases, and 2 bases stayed unmatched. From germline, CDR1 is SQVTM and CDR2 ANQGSEA. CDR3 in DNA: TGCAGCCCCGGGGGGGACCAAGAGACCCAGTACTTC. Translated, it gives CSPGGDQETQYF. The full variable domain, rest sourced from reference TRBV29-1 and TRBJ2-5, is SAVISQKPSRDICQRGTSLTIQCQVDSQVTMMFWYRQQPGQSLTLIATANQGSEATYESGFVIDKFPISRPNLTFSTLTVSNMSPEDSSIYLCSPGGDQETQYFGPGTRLLVL.

V and J are TRBV4-1 and TRBJ2-7, with TRBD2 matching over 15 bases. CDR1 and CDR2 from the germline V gene are MGHRA and YSYEKL. Trimming removed 5 bases from V and 4 bases from J; junction bases left unmatched: 6. This CDR3 region has 16 residues. Here the CDR3 reads CASSGTSGGKRYEQYF. CDR3 nucleotides: TGCGCCAGCAGCGGGACTAGCGGGGGGAAACGATACGAGCAGTACTTC.

This clone showed up just once. The chain employs TRBV6-6 and TRBJ1-5, with 9 bases that match TRBD1. V was pared by 5 bases and J by 1 base, with 6 bases of the junction left unmatched. CDR1 and CDR2 from the germline V gene are MNHNY and SVGAGI (reference sequence). CDR3 size: 16 residues. The CDR3 sequence is CASSAGQGLSNQPQHF. The CDR3 DNA sequence: TGTGCCAGCAGTGCGGGACAGGGCTTGAGCAATCAGCCCCAGCATTTT.

There are a few counts of this clone. V is TRBV4-1 and J is TRBJ2-7, with 9 bases matching TRBD1. The CDR3 runs 15 residues. Per the germline V gene, CDR1 is MGHRA and CDR2 is YSYEKL. The J segment lost 2 bases and the V segment lost 1 base, leaving 3 bases of the junction unmatched. Here the CDR3 DNA reads TGCGCCAGCAGCCAAGTGGGACAGGGTACCTACGAGCAGTACTTC. Translation: CASSQVGQGTYEQYF.

The rearrangement uses TRBV2 and TRBJ1-6; D possibly corresponds to TRBD1 (5 bases). V was trimmed by 7 bases and J by 6 bases, leaving 16 bases between them. The CDR3 is 15 amino acids. CDR1 and CDR2 (germline): SNHLY, FYNNEI. The CDR3: CASTPAGGSNSPLHF. The CDR3 bases are TGTGCCAGCACTCCGGCCGGGGGTAGTAATTCACCCCTCCACTTT. The full variable domain, with the rest looked up from reference TRBV2 and TRBJ1-6, is EPEVTQTPSHQVTQMGQEVILRCVPISNHLYFYWYRQILGQKVEFLVSFYNNEISEKSEIFDDQFSVERPDGSNFTLKIRSTKLEDSAMYFCASTPAGGSNSPLHFGNGTRLTVT.

V is TRBV20-1 and J is TRBJ2-1; D gene unclear. Germline V gives CDR1 DFQATT, CDR2 SNEGSKA (reference sequence). Trimming left V 6 bases short and J 10 bases short, with 10 bases between. The CDR3 is 10 residues long. The CDR3 nucleotides read TGCAGTGCCGCCCGTGAGGAGCAGTTCTTC. This gives the protein CSAAREEQFF.

V gene TRBV3-1 (or the pseudogene TRBV3-2) combines with J gene TRBJ2-3, with a tentative D call TRBD1 (5 bases). CDR1 LGHDT and CDR2 YNNKEL come from the germline V gene (reference sequence). There are 16 residues in the CDR3. Deletions cut 0 bases from V and 3 bases from J, with 13 bases between. The CDR3 nucleotides read TGTGCCAGCAGCCAAGATGACGTCCCAGGGACAGATACGCAGTATTTT. Translated, it gives CASSQDDVPGTDTQYF.

The chain employs TRBV5-6 and TRBJ2-2; 12 bases are a match to TRBD1. Germline CDR1 reads SGHDT; CDR2 reads YYEEEE. V gave up 3 bases and J gave up 3 bases; unmatched junction bases: 3. The CDR3 has 16 residues. CDR3 in amino acids: CASSWDRGRDTGELFF. The CDR3 region has the DNA TGTGCCAGCAGCTGGGACAGGGGGCGGGACACCGGGGAGCTGTTTTTT.

This clone was counted only a few times. The V gene is TRBV4-1, the J gene TRBJ1-5; D may be TRBD1 (5 bases). V was shortened by 5 bases and J by 5 bases, with 19 bases between the two germline ends. In germline, CDR1 is MGHRA, CDR2 YSYEKL. The CDR3 is 16 amino acids. CDR3 bases: TGCGCCAGCAGCAGAGAGGGAGGGGTGGTGGATCAGCCCCAGCATTTT. Translated, it gives CASSREGGVVDQPQHF.

V is TRBV12-3 or TRBV12-4 and J is TRBJ2-7; 8 bases match TRBD1. This CDR3 region has 13 residues. Trimming at V came to 6 bases and at J to 5 bases, leaving 6 bases not matched to a gene. This CDR3 is CASSTQGANEQYF. The CDR3 DNA is TGTGCCAGCAGCACTCAGGGGGCAAACGAGCAGTACTTC.

This chain links TRBV6-5 with TRBJ2-2, with 8 bases matching TRBD1. Per the germline V gene, CDR1 is MNHEY and CDR2 is SVGAGI. Trimming took 4 bases from V and 7 from J; bases not matched to a gene: 11. The CDR3 covers 16 residues. The CDR3 DNA sequence: TGTGCCAGCAGTTCACCCTTGGACAGGGAAGACGGGGAGCTGTTTTTT. It is translated as CASSSPLDREDGELFF.

A few counts support this clone. The same CDR3 also results from other DNA sequences found in this sample. The genes are TRBV9 and TRBJ1-1; D possibly corresponds to TRBD1 (5 bases). Trimming pared 4 bases from V and 4 bases from J, leaving 11 bases between. This CDR3 has 13 residues. Germline CDR1 is SGDLS and CDR2 is YYNGEE. The CDR3 DNA reads TGTGCCAGCAGCCCGGGGGGGGGCACTGAAGCTTTCTTT. This sequence encodes CASSPGGGTEAFF.